These T cell receptor beta chains were read from a single sample in a study of blood T cell repertoires in COVID-19. Only in-frame clones appear in the TCRdb table, and some are missing; sequencing was by immunoSEQ multiplex PCR. The sample has 140,000 or so clones, 80% seen once. The specimen was peripheral blood. Receptors were obtained from an older man who had recovered from COVID-19. The CDR3 runs from the conserved cysteine through the conserved F or W.

>TRBV6-1|TRBJ1-3
CASSDSSGNTIYF
>TRBV5-5|TRBJ2-1
CASSAPGTPYNEQFF
>TRBV19|TRBJ1-2
CASKGHPNYGYTF
>TRBV7-3|TRBJ2-1
CASSLSLTYNEQFF
>TRBV11-3|TRBJ2-2
CASSLGLTNTGELFF
>TRBV19|TRBJ2-3
CARIPGQDEDTQYF
>TRBV6-1|TRBJ2-5
CASSEEGLIKTQYF
>TRBV11-2|TRBJ2-1
CAGSRGLYNEQFF
>TRBV5-1|TRBJ1-1
CASTRGTGFLAEAFF
>TRBV30|TRBJ1-2
CAWSTGTGIYGYTF
>TRBV5-1|TRBJ2-5
CASSGPSGNNQETQYF
>TRBV24-1|TRBJ2-1
CATSAPGDPNNEQFF
>TRBV12-3/TRBV12-4|TRBJ2-7
CATSGTDSYEQYF
>TRBV5-5|TRBJ1-2
CASSPLPGQGTYGYTF
>TRBV14|TRBJ1-2
CASPLRKANGRYGYTF
>TRBV7-3|TRBJ2-7
CASSLGRGRYEQYF
>TRBV6-2/TRBV6-3|TRBJ1-1
CASSYNLGTEAFF
>TRBV4-1|TRBJ1-5
CASSQYSPRQPQHF
>TRBV6-5|TRBJ1-1
CASIPGQGRRAFF
>TRBV5-4|TRBJ2-1
CASSLDPLGLRANEQFF
>TRBV29-1|TRBJ1-5
CSVQGTGSNQPQHF
>TRBV30|TRBJ2-1
CAWTKGQGYEQFF
>TRBV11-2|TRBJ2-1
CASGRTLYNEQFF
>TRBV27|TRBJ1-1
CASNDRRAGTEAFF
>TRBV6-5|TRBJ2-7
CASSNWRDSREQYF
>TRBV6-6|TRBJ1-1
CASIRDNMNTEAFF
>TRBV10-1|TRBJ1-6
CASSESRTGGTSPLHF
>TRBV24-1|TRBJ2-7
CATSDPGTGGDEQYF
>TRBV4-2|TRBJ1-4
CASSQATGINEKLFF
>TRBV5-4|TRBJ1-1
CASSLGHLTEAFF
>TRBV29-1|TRBJ2-5
CSVRTGRETQYF
>TRBV7-7|TRBJ2-2
CASSRTSGNTGELFF
>TRBV7-6|TRBJ2-7
CASSLTGGPRYEQYF
>TRBV7-2|TRBJ2-7
CASRVGSPTYEQYF
>TRBV4-1|TRBJ1-1
CASSQERQGVWAFF
>TRBV24-1|TRBJ2-3
CATTGGSTDTQYF
>TRBV27|TRBJ2-3
CASSVLAGDSTDTQYF
>TRBV7-9|TRBJ1-4
CASSSDRALNEKLFF
>TRBV7-9|TRBJ2-7
CASSLQSGVVTYEQYF
>TRBV5-1|TRBJ2-3
CASSVTGTDTQYF
>TRBV19|TRBJ2-3
CASSAAGGPPDTQYF
>TRBV2|TRBJ2-1
CASSVNSYNEQFF
>TRBV30|TRBJ2-5
CAWSPGQGARETQYF
>TRBV27|TRBJ2-1
CASSLEGSYNEQFF
>TRBV29-1|TRBJ1-1
CSVERQHGAEAFF
>TRBV5-1|TRBJ2-1
CASSPGLAGGYNEQFF
>TRBV15|TRBJ2-2
CATSRDRGGGVTGELFF
>TRBV4-1|TRBJ2-7
CASSHFSGAGEWEQYF
>TRBV10-3|TRBJ1-2
CAISERGIGYGYTF
>TRBV5-1|TRBJ2-5
CASSLGSLGGTETQYF
>TRBV10-1|TRBJ2-2
CASERENTGELFF
>TRBV9|TRBJ2-7
CASSEGLAQYEQYF
>TRBV6-6|TRBJ2-5
CASSWGGIGKETQYF